These 19 T cell receptor beta chains were all obtained from the same sample, sequenced in a study of blood T cells in healthy people across ages. The authors ran a second PCR of roughly 6 to 12 cycles using a sample-barcoded 5' primer and a J-beta primer mix. TCRdb re-called the 5' RACE reads with MiXCR, one entry per CDR3 protein. The sample yields approximately 790,000 distinct CDR3 sequences, 60% to 80% seen once. Material for sequencing was blood. The receptors come from a man aged 25-45 years in good health.

Worth noting for this clonotype: An end of the junction differs from the germline gene, which may be a read error. The chain is built from TRBV4-2 and TRBJ2-2, with D possibly TRBD1 on 6 matching bases. This CDR3 contains 16 residues. Germline V lookup: CDR1 LGHNA, CDR2 YNFKEQ. Written as DNA, the CDR3 is TGTGCCAGCAGCCAAGTGCTGGGGGCGCGAACCGGGGAGTTGTTTTTT. Translating gives CASSQVLGARTGELFF.

This clonotype showed up just a few times. The rearrangement uses TRBV29-1 and TRBJ2-7; tentatively, D is TRBD1 (5 bases). The V end lost 0 bases, the J end lost 4 bases, and 13 bases lay between the germline ends. The germline V gene encodes CDR1 SQVTM and CDR2 ANQGSEA. CDR3 length: 14 amino acids. CDR3 in amino acids: CSVEDRQGEYEQYF. CDR3 in DNA: TGCAGCGTTGAAGATCGTCAGGGTGAATACGAGCAGTACTTC.

The chain links TRBV29-1 to TRBJ2-5; perhaps TRBD2 as D (6 bases). Germline values: CDR1 SQVTM, CDR2 ANQGSEA. With 7 bases removed from V and 3 bases from J, the gap between germline ends came to 12 bases. The CDR3 is 12 amino acids. The CDR3: CSAAGLEETQYF. The CDR3 DNA reads TGCAGCGCCGCGGGGCTTGAAGAGACCCAGTACTTC.

This chain uses TRBV20-1 with TRBJ2-5; D call uncertain. The J call may be in error: the DNA end matches TRBJ2-7 better. CDR3 length: 10 residues. Germline CDR1 is DFQATT and CDR2 is SNEGSKA (reference sequence). The chain's CDR3 is CSARSYEQYF. The DNA for the CDR3 is TGCAGTGCTAGATCGTACGAGCAGTACTTC.

With regard to this clonotype: Sequence at one end of the junction differs from germline and may be a read error. This chain joins TRBV7-2 and TRBJ2-7, with 10 nucleotides matching TRBD1. Germline CDR1 reads SGHTA; CDR2 reads FQGNSA. CDR3 length: 18 residues. CDR3 in amino acids: CAGSLDPPDRGRYNEQYF. The CDR3 bases are TGTGCCGGCAGCTTAGATCCCCCCGACAGGGGGCGATACAATGAGCAGTACTTC.

The table lists this clonotype with a few counts. The chain couples TRBV12-3 or TRBV12-4 to TRBJ2-7; D remains ambiguous. The CDR3 contains 14 residues. Between the trimmed V and J ends, which lost 8 bases and 2 bases, there was a span of 16 bases. Written as DNA, the CDR3 is TGTGCCAGCGGTCAGCCGGACGGTACCTACGAGCAGTACTTC. Amino acid sequence: CASGQPDGTYEQYF.

The chain recombines TRBV15 with TRBJ1-5; 8 bases line up with TRBD1. This CDR3 spans 15 amino acids. The V gene end was trimmed by 6 bases and the J gene end by 0 bases; junction bases not matched to a gene: 4. From germline, CDR1 is LNHNV and CDR2 YYDKDF (reference sequence). CDR3 protein: CATRGTGYSNQPQHF. The CDR3 region has the DNA TGTGCCACCAGAGGGACAGGCTATAGCAATCAGCCCCAGCATTTT.

Only one count was recorded for this clonotype. The rearrangement uses TRBV9 and TRBJ1-2; D remains ambiguous. From germline, CDR1 is SGDLS and CDR2 YYNGEE. With 4 bases removed from V and 6 bases from J, the gap between germline ends came to 10 bases. The CDR3 runs 12 residues. In DNA form, the CDR3 reads TGTGCCAGCAGCTCGCCACGGAATGGCTACACCTTC. Its protein is CASSSPRNGYTF.

This clonotype was picked up a small number of times. This chain uses TRBV29-1 with TRBJ2-7; 7 bases line up with TRBD1. In germline, CDR1 is SQVTM, CDR2 ANQGSEA. CDR3 length equals 14 residues. Losses at the gene ends were 7 bases for V and 1 base for J; bases not matched to a gene: 10. CDR3 residues: CSAGYRGRSYEQYF. The CDR3 DNA reads TGCAGCGCTGGGTACAGGGGTCGATCCTACGAGCAGTACTTC.

This clonotype was detected a few times. A read error is possible here, since a much larger clone lies one base away. The chain joins TRBV5-1 to TRBJ2-7; no reliable D call. Per germline, CDR1 SGHRS and CDR2 YFSETQ. Trimming removed 4 bases from V and 7 bases from J, with 12 bases in between. The CDR3 runs 12 residues. The CDR3 sequence: CASSGSTDEQYF. CDR3 nucleotide sequence: TGCGCCAGCAGCGGATCCACAGATGAGCAGTACTTC.

This sequence joins TRBV7-3 and TRBJ2-3; 9 bases fit TRBD2. The germline V gene has CDR1 SGHTA and CDR2 FQGTGA. There are 14 residues in the CDR3. V shed 8 bases and J 5 bases; nucleotides not matched to a gene: 8. For the CDR3, the DNA is TGTGCCAGCGGATTAGCGGGGGTTATAGATACGCAGTATTTT. Amino acids: CASGLAGVIDTQYF.

Only a few counts were recorded for this clonotype. The chain is built from TRBV6-1 and TRBJ2-5; tentatively, D is TRBD1 (6 bases). Germline assignment: CDR1 MNHNS and CDR2 SASEGT. V was pared by 1 base and J by 5 bases, with 14 bases between. CDR3 length: 15 amino acids. Here the CDR3 reads CASSEGYRVGETQYF. The CDR3 DNA reads TGTGCCAGCAGTGAAGGGTACAGGGTAGGGGAGACCCAGTACTTC.

The V and J genes are TRBV6-2 or TRBV6-3 and TRBJ1-2; 7 positions agree with TRBD1. Trimming at V came to 5 bases and at J to 5 bases, leaving 11 bases not matched to a gene. The CDR3 is 15 amino acids. CDR1 is MNHEY and CDR2 is SVGEGT in the germline V gene. CDR3 residues: CASSPGTAYLYGYTF. As DNA, the CDR3 is TGTGCCAGCAGTCCGGGGACAGCCTACCTGTATGGCTACACCTTC.

The gene calls are TRBV12-3 or TRBV12-4 and TRBJ2-5; 14 nucleotides line up with TRBD2. Unmatched junction bases numbered 2, after V lost 1 base and J lost 1 base. The CDR3 sequence is 17 residues long. The CDR3 reads CASSLGGTSGSQETQYF. CDR3 nucleotides: TGTGCCAGCAGTTTAGGAGGGACTAGCGGGAGCCAAGAGACCCAGTACTTC.

The chain recombines TRBV7-2 with TRBJ2-7; 7 bases map to TRBD1. This CDR3 has 15 amino acids. V shed 2 bases, J shed 1 base, and the junction held 5 bases outside the gene matches. Per the germline V gene, CDR1 is SGHTA and CDR2 is FQGNSA. CDR3 sequence (DNA): TGTGCCAGCAGCTTAATAACAGGGGATTCCTACGAGCAGTACTTC. Its protein product is CASSLITGDSYEQYF. Variable domain in full (rest from reference TRBV7-2 and TRBJ2-7): GAGVSQSPSNKVTEKGKDVELRCDPISGHTALYWYRQSLGQGLEFLIYFQGNSAPDKSGLPSDRFSAERTGGSVSTLTIQRTQQEDSAVYLCASSLITGDSYEQYFGPGTRLTVT.

The chain links TRBV9 to TRBJ1-2; D gene unclear. The CDR3 covers 10 residues. V shed 3 bases and J shed 8 bases, with 5 bases lying between them. The V gene's germline CDR1 is SGDLS and CDR2 YYNGEE. CDR3 in amino acids: CASSGQGYTF. The CDR3 DNA is TGTGCCAGCAGCGGGCAGGGCTACACCTTC.

This rearrangement joins TRBV29-1 to TRBJ2-5, with no clear D. The CDR3 is 12 amino acids. Deletions cut 4 bases from V and 4 bases from J, with 10 bases between. Germline values: CDR1 SQVTM, CDR2 ANQGSEA. The CDR3 sequence: CSVGSIGETQYF. As DNA, the CDR3 is TGCAGCGTTGGCAGTATTGGAGAGACCCAGTACTTC. Filled out from reference TRBV29-1 and TRBJ2-5, the complete variable domain reads SAVISQKPSRDICQRGTSLTIQCQVDSQVTMMFWYRQQPGQSLTLIATANQGSEATYESGFVIDKFPISRPNLTFSTLTVSNMSPEDSSIYLCSVGSIGETQYFGPGTRLLVL.

This clonotype was recorded a few times. The chain carries TRBV7-9 and TRBJ2-5, with a tentative D call TRBD2 (5 bases). The CDR3 contains 14 residues. The V gene lost 5 bases and the J gene lost 1 base, with 11 bases spanning the gap. Germline CDR1 and CDR2: SEHNR and FQNEAQ (reference sequence). Here the CDR3 reads CASSQLGLQETQYF. The CDR3 DNA follows: TGTGCCAGCAGCCAACTAGGTCTCCAAGAGACCCAGTACTTC.

The V call is TRBV7-9, the J call TRBJ2-4, with D uncertain. The CDR3 totals 16 residues. The V and J ends lost 0 bases and 0 bases respectively, with 9 bases between them. Germline V gives CDR1 SEHNR, CDR2 FQNEAQ (reference sequence). As DNA, the CDR3 is TGTGCCAGCAGCTTAGCAGGGCCCCAAGCCAAAAACATTCAGTACTTC. Translating it yields CASSLAGPQAKNIQYF.